Described below is a single T cell receptor (beta chain) sequence and its context. Its target is unknown. The data are from a study of T cells in Graves' hyperthyroidism and ophthalmopathy. After removal of 3 bases from V and 10 bases from J, the junction contained 11 bases not matched to a gene. CDR3 size: 15 residues. RNA transcripts provided the source from which TCR beta CDR3 regions were amplified. A first-round RT-PCR of the TCR CDR3 used the HTBI primer set. MiXCR, applied by TCRdb to the multiplex PCR reads, yields one record per CDR3 protein. The sample has tens of thousands of distinct CDR3 sequences, around half seen once. Regarding the study as a whole: Progression to ophthalmopathy was predicted a median of 6.5 months early.

This sequence joins TRBV12-3 or TRBV12-4 and TRBJ2-1, with TRBD2 identical over 8 bases. Specimen: blood. This TCR derives from a woman between 45 and 65 years old with Graves' hyperthyroidism that later progressed to Graves' ophthalmopathy. The CDR3 nucleotides are TGTGCCAGCAGTTTCTCAGGGACTAGATTTTGGGAGCAGTTCTTC. The encoded protein is CASSFSGTRFWEQFF.